The T cell receptor beta chain described here comes from a study of blood T cell repertoires in COVID-19 (dated by TCRdb to the early 2020s). For context, the study as a whole: The collaborator samples originated in the United States, Italy and Spain and spanned the acute and convalescent phases of COVID-19. The material from the prospective study consisted of cDNA or gDNA derived from T cells, B-cell-depleted T cells, or PBMCs. Subjects who had been exposed to COVID-19, were actively infected with it, or had recovered from it provided the deeply sampled blood TCRbeta repertoires that made up the dataset. A freely available public database, intended as a resource for researchers studying the immune response to SARS-CoV-2, is where the repertoires were released. Samples were obtained from the ongoing ImmuneRACE study (first 160 participants) and from over a thousand subjects provided by 6 global collaborators. The sample metadata nearly always contained a de-identified subject ID, COVID-19 status, age in years and sex. Where available, HLA class I and class II types were taken from metadata supplied by the sample provider and were not determined by assay-based typing.

The junction carries 18 bases between V and J, which are trimmed by 5 bases and 0 bases respectively. As encoded in the germline V gene, CDR1 is SGHRS while CDR2 is YFSETQ. Reading from cysteine to phenylalanine, the CDR3 counts 17 amino acids. The only DNA kept is the CDR3, 51 bases in frame from the first base. The immunoSEQ Assay, a bias-controlled multiplex PCR, was used to amplify TCRbeta CDR3 regions from genomic DNA. The authors' pipeline ran thus. The number of nucleated cells in each sample was estimated by amplification of reference gene primers within the assay. To quantify the absolute abundance of each unique TCRbeta CDR3 rearrangement, sequence reads were collapsed and filtered. For each sample, productive Simpson clonality was calculated as the square root of Simpson's diversity index over productive rearrangements. As stored in TCRdb, this immuneACCESS dataset retains in-frame rearrangements with V and J assigned. A fraction of the clones does not appear; measured against another copy, unresolved V genes explain less than half of the discrepancy, and the remainder lacks a known reason. The V and J calls and clone size were taken over from that table, and D and trimming were inferred from the DNA. This sample comprises nearly 250,000 clones, around 88% of them detected only once. Clones ranked in the top ten supply around 2% of the sample.

Participants in the prospective study were enrolled through a virtual design, were aged about 18 to 89 years, and lived in about 25 United States geographic areas. In the prospective study, participants were assigned to cohorts based on the clinical history participants reported in a screening survey and a study questionnaire. For ImmuneRACE Cohort 3, a participant was defined as recovered based on two consecutive negative NP/OP PCR tests, clearance by a healthcare professional, or resolution of symptoms. In the prospective study, mobile phlebotomists collected whole blood, serum and a nasopharyngeal or oropharyngeal swab from each participant. Over a roughly 2-month period, participants in the prospective study had the option of providing additional blood draws and questionnaires. Before DNA extraction, blood samples from the prospective study were shipped at room temperature or frozen. Overall study outcomes, separate from this receptor: The amount of clinical and demographic metadata varied by source and participant and was provided uncurated.

Concerning this clone itself: There is no known antigen for this receptor. Base qualities are not recorded, but no much larger clone differs from it by a single base.

Recombination connected TRBV5-1 to TRBJ2-1; the D gene is perhaps TRBD2, on 6 matching bases. The material sequenced was PBMCs or T cells enriched from blood (not recorded which). This sequence was found in a woman aged 45 to 65 who had recovered from COVID-19. In nucleotide form, the sequence is TGCGCCAGCAGGCGGACGTTCGGCGGGATCTCCTACAATGAGCAGTTCTTC. Its translation reads: CASRRTFGGISYNEQFF. The CDR3 plus the reference TRBV5-1 and TRBJ2-1 genes for the other parts give the full variable domain: KAGVTQTPRYLIKTRGQQVTLSCSPISGHRSVSWYQQTPGQGLQFLFEYFSETQRNKGNFPGRFSGRQFSNSRSEMNVSTLELGDSALYLCASRRTFGGISYNEQFFGPGTRLTVL.